This T cell receptor beta chain is from a study of blood T cell repertoires in COVID-19. Overall study context: The United States, Italy and Spain were the sources of the acute and convalescent COVID-19 samples.

The germline CDR1 and CDR2 sequences are LNHDA and SQIVND (reference sequence). This CDR3 has 14 residues. V gave up 6 bases and J gave up 5 bases; unmatched junction bases: 5. Method: immunoSEQ multiplex PCR; TCRdb's copy keeps in-frame clones and lacks some. The sample yields 350,000 to 450,000 clones, 85% seen once. The sequenced sample was peripheral blood. This chain joins TRBV19 and TRBJ2-2, with 8 bases lining up with TRBD2. The sequence was collected from a woman in her late teens or twenties with acute or convalescent COVID-19. The CDR3 sequence: CASRSGSSTGELFF. CDR3 DNA sequence: TGTGCCAGTAGGAGCGGGAGTTCTACCGGGGAGCTGTTTTTT. Supplemented by reference TRBV19 and TRBJ2-2, the full variable domain reads DGGITQSPKYLFRKEGQNVTLSCEQNLNHDAMYWYRQDPGQGLRLIYYSQIVNDFQKGDIAEGYSVSREKKESFPLTVTSAQKNPTAFYLCASRSGSSTGELFFGEGSRLTVL.